A single sample is the source of the 9 T cell receptor beta chains below, sequenced in a study of blood T cell repertoires in COVID-19 (dated by TCRdb to 2019 to 2021). Library method: the immunoSEQ multiplex PCR assay. Held by TCRdb, this immuneACCESS table contains in-frame sequences only and omits some clones. Under half of the omission traces to an unresolved V gene where checked; the cause of the rest is unknown. The sample data list under 300,000 clones, and roughly 85% of these were observed just once. About 6.9% of the sample lies in the top ten. Sequencing used PBMCs or T cells enriched from blood (not recorded which). The origin of the receptors is a woman between 45 and 65 years old who had been exposed to COVID-19.

This chain joins TRBV7-2 and TRBJ1-1; D gene ambiguous. Germline V gene data show CDR1 as SGHTA and CDR2 as FQGNSA. This CDR3 comprises 13 residues. V lost 1 base to trimming and J lost 1 base, with 4 bases between them. CDR3 sequence reads: CASSLDTNTEAFF. The CDR3 coding sequence is TGTGCCAGCAGCTTAGACACGAACACTGAAGCTTTCTTT.

V is TRBV19 and J is TRBJ1-6; TRBD1 matches 9 bases. The CDR3 contains 13 residues. From germline, CDR1 is LNHDA and CDR2 SQIVND (reference sequence). The ends lost 10 bases at V and 8 bases at J; junction bases unmatched: 6. The CDR3 sequence: CATRDRVDSPLHF. CDR3 in DNA: TGTGCCACTAGGGACAGGGTGGATTCACCCCTCCACTTT.

The chain joins TRBV6-5 to TRBJ1-4, with 8 positions matching TRBD1. The CDR3 consists of 13 residues. V gave up 9 bases and J gave up 6 bases; unmatched junction bases: 6. Germline V gene lookup returns CDR1 MNHEY and CDR2 SVGAGI. CDR3 nucleotides: TGTGCCAGTACCAGGGGGCTAGATGAAAAACTGTTTTTT. This gives the protein CASTRGLDEKLFF.

The V gene is TRBV7-2, the J gene TRBJ1-2; 8 nucleotides match TRBD1. Germline V gene lookup returns CDR1 SGHTA and CDR2 FQGNSA. CDR3 length: 16 residues. V gave up 1 base and J gave up 0 bases; unmatched junction bases: 4. The CDR3 DNA follows: TGTGCCAGCAGCTTAGGTCGGGACAGGACTAACTATGGCTACACCTTC. This encodes CASSLGRDRTNYGYTF.

The V and J genes are TRBV7-2 and TRBJ1-1, with D maybe TRBD1 (6 bases). Germline V gene data show CDR1 as SGHTA and CDR2 as FQGNSA. The CDR3 is 15 residues long. The germline V and J ends were trimmed by 5 bases and 4 bases, with 17 bases remaining between them. The CDR3 DNA reads TGTGCCAGCAGCCCGACGGGACACATATCCACTGAAGCTTTCTTT. Its translation: CASSPTGHISTEAFF.

A few counts support this clone. J is TRBJ2-7 and V is TRBV7-2; TRBD2 matches at 10 bases. Per the germline V gene, CDR1 is SGHTA and CDR2 is FQGNSA. The CDR3 runs to 18 residues. The trim removed 6 bases at V and 5 bases at J, leaving 19 bases unmatched. The CDR3 reads CASRPDLRFLAGAHEQYF. The CDR3, as DNA: TGTGCCAGCAGACCCGACTTACGGTTTCTAGCGGGGGCCCACGAGCAGTACTTC.

This chain links TRBV29-1 with TRBJ1-1, with D possibly matching TRBD1 (6 bases). The V and J ends lost 7 bases and 1 base respectively, with 10 bases between them. Germline lookup yields CDR1 SQVTM and CDR2 ANQGSEA. This CDR3 has 12 amino acids. The CDR3 DNA reads TGCAGCGGTCAGACAGGGAACACTGAAGCTTTCTTT. Amino acid sequence: CSGQTGNTEAFF.

This clone was recorded only once. The J gene is TRBJ2-7, the V gene TRBV2, with D maybe TRBD1 (5 bases). This CDR3 has 14 amino acids. The germline V gene encodes CDR1 SNHLY and CDR2 FYNNEI. Between the trimmed V and J ends, which lost 8 bases and 3 bases, there was a span of 17 bases. The CDR3 reads CASSRTQGDYEQYF. CDR3 sequence (DNA): TGTGCCAGCTCACGAACCCAAGGGGACTACGAGCAGTACTTC.

J is TRBJ2-3 and V is TRBV5-1; 7 bases align to TRBD1. Unmatched junction bases numbered 4, after V lost 4 bases and J lost 2 bases. Germline CDR1 reads SGHRS; CDR2 reads YFSETQ. The CDR3 is 14 amino acids. The DNA for the CDR3 is TGCGCCAGCAGCATGGACAGGCTCACAGATACGCAGTATTTT. Translated: CASSMDRLTDTQYF. The full variable domain, with the rest looked up from reference TRBV5-1 and TRBJ2-3, is KAGVTQTPRYLIKTRGQQVTLSCSPISGHRSVSWYQQTPGQGLQFLFEYFSETQRNKGNFPGRFSGRQFSNSRSEMNVSTLELGDSALYLCASSMDRLTDTQYFGPGTRLTVL.